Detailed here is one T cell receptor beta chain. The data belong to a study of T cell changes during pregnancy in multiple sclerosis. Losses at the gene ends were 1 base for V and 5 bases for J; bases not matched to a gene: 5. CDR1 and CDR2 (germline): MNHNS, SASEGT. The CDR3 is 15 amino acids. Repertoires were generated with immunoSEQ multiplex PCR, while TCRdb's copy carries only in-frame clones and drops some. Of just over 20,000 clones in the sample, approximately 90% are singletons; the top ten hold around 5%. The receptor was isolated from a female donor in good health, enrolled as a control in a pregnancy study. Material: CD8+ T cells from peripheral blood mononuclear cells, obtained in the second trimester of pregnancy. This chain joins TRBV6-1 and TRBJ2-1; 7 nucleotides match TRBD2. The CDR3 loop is CASSEVRGLNNEQFF. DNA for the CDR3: TGTGCCAGCAGTGAAGTTCGGGGACTAAACAATGAGCAGTTCTTC.